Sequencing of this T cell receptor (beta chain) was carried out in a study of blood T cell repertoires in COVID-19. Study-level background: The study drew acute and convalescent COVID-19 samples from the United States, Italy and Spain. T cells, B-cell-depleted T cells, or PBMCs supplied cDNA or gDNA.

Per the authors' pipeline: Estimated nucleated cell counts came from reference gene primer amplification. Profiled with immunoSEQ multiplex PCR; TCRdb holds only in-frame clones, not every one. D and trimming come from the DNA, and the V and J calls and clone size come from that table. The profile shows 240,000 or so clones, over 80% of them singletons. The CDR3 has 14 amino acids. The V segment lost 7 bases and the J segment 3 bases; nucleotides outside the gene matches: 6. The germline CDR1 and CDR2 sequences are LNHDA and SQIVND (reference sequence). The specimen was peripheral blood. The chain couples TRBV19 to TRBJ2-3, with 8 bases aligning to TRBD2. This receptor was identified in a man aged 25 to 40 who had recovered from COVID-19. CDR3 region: CASNSGGGTDTQYF. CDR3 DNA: TGTGCCAGTAATTCGGGCGGGGGGACAGATACGCAGTATTTT.